The text below deals with one TCR beta chain. This record belongs to a study of OX40 agonist ivuxolimab in advanced cancers. Study information: Patients received intravenous ivuxolimab every 2 weeks at 0.01 to 10 mg/kg.

This CDR3 is 16 amino acids long. V was clipped by 0 bases and J by 4 bases, with 15 bases between them. CDR1 and CDR2 from the germline V gene are LGHNA and YSLEER. Measured with immunoSEQ multiplex PCR; TCRdb has only the in-frame clones, and not every one. Of 70,000 to 85,000 clones in the sample, 85% to 95% were seen once. V and J are TRBV4-3 and TRBJ2-5; no definite D call. This TCR derives from an adult with an advanced solid tumor such as melanoma, head and neck, liver or kidney cancer. This sample comprised CD4+ or CD8+ T cells sorted from blood, obtained in a trial of the OX40 agonist ivuxolimab. The CDR3 is CASSQDRSLMGETQYF. DNA for the CDR3: TGCGCCAGCAGCCAAGACCGGAGCCTCATGGGAGAGACCCAGTACTTC.